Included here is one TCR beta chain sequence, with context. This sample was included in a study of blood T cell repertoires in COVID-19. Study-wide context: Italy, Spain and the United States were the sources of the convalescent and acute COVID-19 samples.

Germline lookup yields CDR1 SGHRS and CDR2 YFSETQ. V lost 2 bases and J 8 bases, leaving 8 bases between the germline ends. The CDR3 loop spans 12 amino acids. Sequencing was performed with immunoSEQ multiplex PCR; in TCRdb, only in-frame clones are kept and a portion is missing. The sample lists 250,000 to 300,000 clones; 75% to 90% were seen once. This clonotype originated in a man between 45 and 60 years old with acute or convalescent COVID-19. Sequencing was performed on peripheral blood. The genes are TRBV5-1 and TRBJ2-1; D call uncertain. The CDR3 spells CASSFMGDEQFF. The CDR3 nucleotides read TGCGCCAGCAGCTTCATGGGCGATGAGCAGTTCTTC.